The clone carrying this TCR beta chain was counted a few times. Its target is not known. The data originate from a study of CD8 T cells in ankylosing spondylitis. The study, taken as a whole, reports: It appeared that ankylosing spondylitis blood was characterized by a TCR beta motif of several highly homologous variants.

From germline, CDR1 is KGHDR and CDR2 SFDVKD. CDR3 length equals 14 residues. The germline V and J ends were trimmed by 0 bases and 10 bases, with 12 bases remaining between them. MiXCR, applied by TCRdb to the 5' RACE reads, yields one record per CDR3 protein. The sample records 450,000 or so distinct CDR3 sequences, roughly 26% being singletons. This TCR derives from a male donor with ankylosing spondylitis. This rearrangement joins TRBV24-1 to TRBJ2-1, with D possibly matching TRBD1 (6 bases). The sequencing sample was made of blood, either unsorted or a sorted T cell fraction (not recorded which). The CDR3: CATSDLTTGSEQFF. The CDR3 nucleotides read TGTGCCACCAGTGATTTGACTACAGGGTCGGAGCAGTTCTTC.